These 30 T cell receptor beta chains share one sample of origin, sequenced in a study of human T cells and chemical hapten exposure. The time point was: patch test 2, 6 weeks after DPC sensitization. Treatment here: therapeutic diphenylcyclopropenone sensitization with weekly scalp DPC. TCRdb recomputed calls from the RACE reads with MiXCR, one row per CDR3 protein. The sample shows around 360,000 distinct CDR3 sequences, roughly 6% of them seen only once. Source: whole blood, taken in connection with sensitization to the hapten diphenylcyclopropenone (DPC). The receptors shown here come from a woman between 18 and 29 years old with alopecia areata. Some clones in this sample may be carry-over from other donors' samples.

V is TRBV25-1 and J is TRBJ1-2; TRBD1 aligns across 8 bases. From germline, CDR1 is MGHDK and CDR2 SYGVNS. This CDR3 has 13 amino acids. After removal of 6 bases from V and 4 bases from J, the junction contained 4 bases not matched to a gene. The CDR3 region is CASRDRVGYGYTF. The CDR3, as DNA: TGTGCCAGCAGGGACAGGGTCGGCTATGGCTACACCTTC.

This clonotype has a count of ten or more. V is TRBV29-1 and J is TRBJ1-5, with 8 bases fitting TRBD1. With V trimmed by 3 bases and J by 0 bases, 10 bases remained unmatched. The CDR3 sequence is 17 residues long. Germline loops: CDR1 SQVTM, CDR2 ANQGSEA. The CDR3 nucleotides read TGCAGCGTTGATAGGGTGGGGACAGGAGATAGCAATCAGCCCCAGCATTTT. It specifies CSVDRVGTGDSNQPQHF.

This clonotype has just a few counts. The chain links TRBV6-2 or TRBV6-3 to TRBJ1-5; D not resolved. Deletions cut 1 base from V and 0 bases from J, with 16 bases between. The germline V gene encodes CDR1 MNHEY and CDR2 SVGEGT. The CDR3 runs to 18 residues. The CDR3 region has the DNA TGTGCCAGCAGTTACTACCCCGGGTCAGGACGTAGCAATCAGCCCCAGCATTTT. Protein: CASSYYPGSGRSNQPQHF.

In its sample, this clonotype was seen many times. The CDR3 sequence is CASSVGGGAFDVEQFF. The CDR3 DNA is TGTGCCAGCAGCGTAGGCGGGGGGGCCTTCGATGTTGAGCAGTTCTTC. V gene TRBV9 combines with J gene TRBJ2-1, with 9 bases fitting TRBD2. CDR3 length equals 16 residues. V shed 0 bases and J 9 bases; nucleotides not matched to a gene: 10. Germline CDR1 and CDR2: SGDLS and YYNGEE.

This clonotype has ten or more counts. The CDR3 sequence is CASSESPQYREGNEKLFF. CDR3 DNA: TGTGCCAGCAGTGAATCGCCCCAGTACAGGGAGGGAAATGAAAAACTGTTTTTT. V gene TRBV2 combines with J gene TRBJ1-4; the D gene is possibly TRBD1 (6 bases). Trimming pared 2 bases from V and 5 bases from J, leaving 21 bases between. The V gene's germline CDR1 is SNHLY and CDR2 FYNNEI. The CDR3 runs 18 residues.

The J gene is TRBJ1-2, the V gene TRBV18; 7 bases fit TRBD1. The V gene end was trimmed by 6 bases and the J gene end by 5 bases; junction bases not matched to a gene: 6. CDR3 length: 13 residues. Germline CDR1 KGHSH, CDR2 LQKENI. CDR3 sequence (DNA): TGTGCCAGCTCCACAGGGGATGGGTATGGCTACACCTTC. It is translated as CASSTGDGYGYTF. The full variable domain, in which reference TRBV18 and TRBJ1-2 provide the parts outside the CDR3, is NAGVMQNPRHLVRRRGQEARLRCSPMKGHSHVYWYRQLPEEGLKFMVYLQKENIIDESGMPKERFSAEFPKEGPSILRIQQVVRGDSAAYFCASSTGDGYGYTFGSGTRLTVV.

The sample holds a few counts of this clonotype. The V call is TRBV9, the J call TRBJ2-7; no firm D call. Germline values: CDR1 SGDLS, CDR2 YYNGEE. This CDR3 is 14 amino acids long. Trimming took off 4 bases at V and 2 bases at J, with 13 bases between the two ends. The CDR3 is CASSPEQPPYEQYF. DNA for the CDR3: TGTGCCAGCAGCCCCGAACAGCCCCCCTACGAGCAGTACTTC.

This clonotype was recorded many times. The CDR3 region has the DNA TGCAGTGCTCCACCATTCGGACAGGGGGCCGAATACACTGAAGCTTTCTTT. It translates to CSAPPFGQGAEYTEAFF. V is TRBV20-1 and J is TRBJ1-1, with 11 positions matching TRBD1. Trimming at V came to 5 bases and at J to 3 bases, leaving 14 bases not matched to a gene. The CDR3 covers 17 residues. CDR1 is DFQATT and CDR2 is SNEGSKA in the germline V gene (reference sequence).

The chain uses TRBV2 and TRBJ1-2; no clear D gene. CDR1 is SNHLY, CDR2 FYNNEI, per germline. CDR3 length: 13 amino acids. Between the trimmed V and J ends, which lost 7 bases and 8 bases, there was a span of 17 bases. CDR3 sequence (DNA): TGTGCCAGCAATAAGAGTCCTCCAGGCGGCTACACCTTC. This encodes CASNKSPPGGYTF.

This chain joins TRBV6-2 or TRBV6-3 and TRBJ2-5, with D unclear. Germline-derived CDR1 and CDR2 are MNHEY and SVGEGT. This CDR3 has 12 amino acids. V dropped 0 bases and J dropped 7 bases, with 6 bases sitting between them. In DNA form, the CDR3 reads TGTGCCAGCAGTTACTCCGGAACGACCCAGTACTTC. It codes for CASSYSGTTQYF.

This clonotype came up a few times. This chain links TRBV7-9 with TRBJ1-5, with D possibly matching TRBD1 (5 bases). The CDR3 consists of 15 residues. Per germline, CDR1 SEHNR and CDR2 FQNEAQ (reference sequence). With 5 bases removed from V and 0 bases from J, the gap between germline ends came to 11 bases. CDR3 bases: TGTGCCAGCAGCCCCCCAGGGTCTAGCAATCAGCCCCAGCATTTT. Protein product: CASSPPGSSNQPQHF. Complete variable domain (other parts from reference TRBV7-9 and TRBJ1-5): DTGVSQNPRHKITKRGQNVTFRCDPISEHNRLYWYRQTLGQGPEFLTYFQNEAQLEKSRLLSDRFSAERPKGSFSTLEIQRTEQGDSAMYLCASSPPGSSNQPQHFGDGTRLSIL.

There are many counts of this clonotype. The V and J genes are TRBV18 and TRBJ1-1, with 8 bases aligning to TRBD1. The CDR3 is 14 amino acids. Germline assignment: CDR1 KGHSH and CDR2 LQKENI. V was clipped by 5 bases and J by 3 bases; unmatched bases: 5. The CDR3 spells CASSMSQGDTEAFF. CDR3 DNA sequence: TGTGCCAGCTCAATGTCACAGGGGGACACTGAAGCTTTCTTT.

This clonotype has at least ten counts. The chain links TRBV20-1 to TRBJ1-1, with D uncertain. V lost 7 bases and J 1 base, leaving 10 bases between the germline ends. CDR1 and CDR2 from the germline V gene are DFQATT and SNEGSKA (reference sequence). This CDR3 spans 12 amino acids. CDR3: CSVKSENTEAFF. The CDR3 DNA is TGCAGTGTTAAGTCGGAGAACACTGAAGCTTTCTTT.

Ten or more counts support this clonotype. The V call is TRBV6-1, the J call TRBJ1-1, with D uncertain. This CDR3 is 13 amino acids long. Germline CDR1 reads MNHNS; CDR2 reads SASEGT. V lost 7 bases, J lost 0 bases, and 9 bases lay in between. CDR3 sequence: CASTETVNTEAFF. DNA for the CDR3: TGTGCCAGCACTGAGACGGTGAACACTGAAGCTTTCTTT.

This clonotype was seen many times. The gene calls are TRBV2 and TRBJ1-3, with D possibly being TRBD1 (5 bases). The CDR3 contains 16 residues. Germline loops: CDR1 SNHLY, CDR2 FYNNEI. V lost 1 base and J 0 bases, leaving 10 bases between the germline ends. The CDR3, as DNA: TGTGCCAGCAGTGAAGAAAGGGGCGCCTCTGGAAACACCATATATTTT. This translates into CASSEERGASGNTIYF.

A note on this clonotype: The germline gene is not matched at one end of the junction; a read error may be the cause. This chain uses TRBV2 with TRBJ1-1; no clear D gene. This CDR3 region has 13 residues. Germline CDR1 SNHLY, CDR2 FYNNEI. The CDR3, as DNA: TGTGCCACCAGTTCCTTTGGGTCCGGAGGAGCTTTCTTT. Protein product: CATSSFGSGGAFF.

This chain links TRBV20-1 with TRBJ1-3; possibly TRBD1 for D (5 bases). V dropped 3 bases and J dropped 2 bases, with 11 bases sitting between them. The CDR3 contains 14 residues. Germline V gene lookup returns CDR1 DFQATT and CDR2 SNEGSKA (reference sequence). The CDR3 spells CSASHGGTGNTIYF. DNA of the CDR3: TGCAGTGCTAGTCATGGGGGGACTGGAAACACCATATATTTT.

This clonotype was observed many times. The V and J genes are TRBV20-1 and TRBJ1-3; a possible D gene is TRBD1 (5 bases). The CDR3 contains 13 residues. Germline V gene data show CDR1 as DFQATT and CDR2 as SNEGSKA (reference sequence). Trimming removed 4 bases at V and 3 bases at J, with 10 bases between. CDR3 amino acids: CSAIQGVGNTIYF. Here the CDR3 DNA reads TGCAGTGCTATTCAGGGTGTTGGAAACACCATATATTTT.

V gene TRBV6-5 combines with J gene TRBJ2-3; TRBD2 agrees at 13 bases. The V and J ends lost 5 bases and 0 bases, in that order; junction bases with no gene match: 5. Germline V gene data show CDR1 as MNHEY and CDR2 as SVGAGI. The CDR3 consists of 17 residues. The CDR3 is CASSRLAGGPSTDTQYF. The CDR3, as DNA: TGTGCCAGCAGTCGACTAGCGGGGGGCCCTAGCACAGATACGCAGTATTTT.

The chain employs TRBV19 and TRBJ1-2; no clear D. The CDR3 extends over 13 amino acids. Germline CDR1 is LNHDA and CDR2 is SQIVND (reference sequence). V was cut by 3 bases and J by 6 bases, with 11 bases left in between. The CDR3 DNA reads as TGTGCCAGTAGTATTCGGGTACTGGATGGCTACACCTTC. This encodes CASSIRVLDGYTF. The full variable domain, its missing parts supplied by reference TRBV19 and TRBJ1-2, is DGGITQSPKYLFRKEGQNVTLSCEQNLNHDAMYWYRQDPGQGLRLIYYSQIVNDFQKGDIAEGYSVSREKKESFPLTVTSAQKNPTAFYLCASSIRVLDGYTFGSGTRLTVV.

V is TRBV7-8 and J is TRBJ1-6; 7 nucleotides align to TRBD1. V dropped 3 bases and J dropped 13; count of bases not matched to a gene: 6. Germline-derived CDR1 and CDR2 are SGHVS and FQNEAQ. CDR3 length equals 13 residues. CDR3 sequence reads: CASSFRGYNPLHF. The CDR3 DNA follows: TGTGCCAGCAGCTTCAGGGGGTATAACCCCCTCCACTTT.

This clonotype was counted at least ten times. This sequence joins TRBV7-6 and TRBJ1-5, with D hard to call. This CDR3 region has 13 residues. The germline V and J ends were trimmed by 0 bases and 5 bases, with 5 bases remaining between them. Germline lookup yields CDR1 SGHVS and CDR2 FNYEAQ. The CDR3 sequence: CASSLAADQPQHF. CDR3 in DNA: TGTGCCAGCAGCTTAGCTGCCGATCAGCCCCAGCATTTT.

This clonotype came up many times. J is TRBJ1-5 and V is TRBV3-1; D gene unclear. The CDR3 has 15 residues. Trimming took 0 bases from V and 3 from J, leaving 9 bases between them. The germline V gene has CDR1 LGHDT and CDR2 YNNKEL (reference sequence). CDR3 nucleotide sequence: TGTGCCAGCAGCCAAGATCTCCGGAACAATCAGCCCCAGCATTTT. It yields the protein CASSQDLRNNQPQHF.

This chain uses TRBV5-4 with TRBJ2-7; TRBD2 matches 7 bases. Germline CDR1 reads SGHNT; CDR2 reads YYREEE (reference sequence). J lost 1 base, V lost 1 base, and 5 bases had no gene match. The CDR3 covers 15 residues. The CDR3 nucleotides are TGTGCCAGCAGCTTGTTGGGGGGGAAATCCTACGAGCAGTACTTC. Translation: CASSLLGGKSYEQYF.

The J gene is TRBJ2-4, the V gene TRBV6-6, with TRBD1 as a possible D gene (5 bases). The CDR3 has 16 amino acids. Germline lookup yields CDR1 MNHNY and CDR2 SVGAGI (reference sequence). The V gene lost 4 bases and the J gene lost 0 bases, with 13 bases spanning the gap. The CDR3 DNA reads as TGTGCCAGCAGTTCCCCGGACACTCTAGCCAAAAACATTCAGTACTTC. It encodes CASSSPDTLAKNIQYF.

The V and J genes are TRBV4-1 and TRBJ2-7, with TRBD2 matching over 7 bases. The V gene end was trimmed by 1 base and the J gene end by 3 bases; junction bases not matched to a gene: 6. The germline V gene encodes CDR1 MGHRA and CDR2 YSYEKL. The CDR3 has 15 residues. CDR3 amino acids: CASSQGWGGNYEQYF. The CDR3 nucleotides read TGCGCCAGCAGCCAAGGGTGGGGGGGAAACTACGAGCAGTACTTC.

The V and J genes are TRBV20-1 and TRBJ1-3; TRBD1 matches 7 bases. The V gene's germline CDR1 is DFQATT and CDR2 SNEGSKA (reference sequence). This CDR3 spans 14 amino acids. J was trimmed by 1 base and V by 5 bases; bases with no gene match: 5. In nucleotides, the CDR3 is TGCAGTGCTCAAAGACAGGGTTCTGGAAACACCATATATTTT. It yields the protein CSAQRQGSGNTIYF.

In this sample, this clonotype turned up many times. The chain has TRBV3-1 and TRBJ1-6; 8 nucleotides line up with TRBD1. There are 18 residues in the CDR3. The ends lost 1 base at V and 1 base at J; junction bases unmatched: 6. Looked up from germline, CDR1 is LGHDT and CDR2 is YNNKEL (reference sequence). The CDR3 DNA follows: TGTGCCAGCAGCCAAGGTCGTCAGGGGGCTTCCTATAATTCACCCCTCCACTTT. Its translation is CASSQGRQGASYNSPLHF.

This rearrangement joins TRBV5-6 to TRBJ1-1; D gene unclear. V was trimmed by 4 bases and J by 4 bases, leaving 14 bases between them. This CDR3 is 14 amino acids long. The germline V gene has CDR1 SGHDT and CDR2 YYEEEE. CDR3 sequence: CASSRNPPRTEAFF. The CDR3 DNA follows: TGTGCCAGCAGCCGGAACCCCCCCCGCACTGAAGCTTTCTTT.

Only a few counts were recorded for this clonotype. Sequence at one end of the junction differs from germline and may be a read error. The chain carries TRBV14 and TRBJ1-2; D is uncertain. From germline, CDR1 is SGHDN and CDR2 FVKESK. The CDR3 covers 12 residues. The CDR3 nucleotides are TGTGCCAGCAGCCAAGATAGATCCCAGCATACATTC. The encoded protein is CASSQDRSQHTF.